A selection of T cell receptor beta chains follows, all from one sample in a study of radiotherapy plus CTLA-4 blockade in lung cancer. TCRdb's table, derived via immunoSEQ multiplex PCR, lists solely in-frame clones and lacks some. This repertoire shows tens of thousands of clones, 88% found once; its top ten account for 7.8%. Sample: peripheral blood, taken from a patient treated with radiotherapy plus ipilimumab. Source of these receptors: a human donor with non-small cell lung cancer whose response to radiotherapy plus ipilimumab could not be evaluated. Each CDR3 is given with its conserved first and last residue. The order of the fields is CDR3 DNA, CDR3 protein, clone size, D gene, J gene, V gene. A D gene is named only where the DNA matches it firmly. The size field is filled for only some rows; it gives once, few, many or a size class.

TGTGCCAGCAGCATACAGGGGGCCGGAGGAGAGACCCAGTACTTC	CASSIQGAGGETQYF	.	TRBD1	TRBJ2-5	TRBV6-5
TGTGCCAGCAGTTCATCACTAGCGGGGGTGTTCGGGGAGCTGTTTTTT	CASSSSLAGVFGELFF	.	TRBD2	TRBJ2-2	TRBV6-6
TGTGCCAGTAGGAACGGAGCCACCGGGGAGCTGTTTTTT	CASRNGATGELFF	.	.	TRBJ2-2	TRBV19
TGTGCCAGCAGCGTCTCAGGGGGTAGCACAGATACGCAGTATTTT	CASSVSGGSTDTQYF	.	TRBD1	TRBJ2-3	TRBV9
TGTGCCAGCTCATCGGACAGAAATCAGCCCCAGCATTTT	CASSSDRNQPQHF	.	.	TRBJ1-5	TRBV18
TGTGCCAGCAGCGTAGGGGGAGGGGCGTCAACTAATGAAAAACTGTTTTTT	CASSVGGGASTNEKLFF	once	.	TRBJ1-4	TRBV9
TGTGCCAGCAGAAAAGACGGGAACTATGGCTACACCTTC	CASRKDGNYGYTF	.	.	TRBJ1-2	TRBV2
TGTGCCAGCAGTTTATCTGCAGGGTCTAACTATGGCTACACCTTC	CASSLSAGSNYGYTF	.	.	TRBJ1-2	TRBV27
TGTGCCAGCAGTAAAGACAGGGGACTAGCGGGATACAATGAGCAGTTCTTC	CASSKDRGLAGYNEQFF	once	TRBD2	TRBJ2-1	TRBV25-1
TGCGCCAGCAGCCGAGGTAGTTCTGGGTGGAATGAGCAGTTCTTC	CASSRGSSGWNEQFF	.	.	TRBJ2-1	TRBV4-3
TGTGCCATCAGCCAACAGGGGGGGGTAGAGCAGTACTTC	CAISQQGGVEQYF	.	.	TRBJ2-7	TRBV10-3
TGTGCCAGCAGCCCCGAGTATCGGCGGGGCTACACCTTC	CASSPEYRRGYTF	.	.	TRBJ1-2	TRBV28
TGTGCCAGCAGCTTAGGCGTGCGTGAGCAGTACTTC	CASSLGVREQYF	.	.	TRBJ2-7	TRBV7-2
TGCGCCAGCAGTCAATCGCGACACCATCAAGAGACCCAGTACTTC	CASSQSRHHQETQYF	.	.	TRBJ2-5	TRBV23-1
TGTGCCAGCTCAGCCCCGACTAGAATGAGCTCCTACGAGCAGTACTTC	CASSAPTRMSSYEQYF	.	.	TRBJ2-7	TRBV18
TGCGCCAGCAGCCAAGCGGACAGGGGTGAAGATACGCAGTATTTT	CASSQADRGEDTQYF	.	TRBD1	TRBJ2-3	TRBV4-3
TGTGCCAGCAGCTTGCCGGGACAGGGGGCTAAAGAGACCCAGTACTTC	CASSLPGQGAKETQYF	few	TRBD1	TRBJ2-5	TRBV25-1
TGTGCCAGCAGCTTAGCCCCAGCGGGTGTCTCCTACGAGCAGTACTTC	CASSLAPAGVSYEQYF	.	.	TRBJ2-7	TRBV7-2
TGTGCCAGCAGTCCCTTTTGGGACAGGGGAGAAAAACTGTTTTTT	CASSPFWDRGEKLFF	.	TRBD1	TRBJ1-4	TRBV6-5
TGTGCCAGTAGGGCCCCCAGCTCCTACGAGCAGTACTTC	CASRAPSSYEQYF	.	.	TRBJ2-7	TRBV19
TGTGCCAGTAGTAGCGCAGGACAAGAGACCCAGTACTTC	CASSSAGQETQYF	.	.	TRBJ2-5	TRBV19
TGTGCCAGCAGCTTGGGGACAGGGACAAGCACAGATACGCAGTATTTT	CASSLGTGTSTDTQYF	.	TRBD1	TRBJ2-3	TRBV5-4
TGTGCCAGCAGTGAAGTAGGGGTTGGAGAGACCCAGTACTTC	CASSEVGVGETQYF	.	.	TRBJ2-5	TRBV2
TGTGCCATCAGTGAGTTCGGACAGAACTATGGCTACACCTTC	CAISEFGQNYGYTF	.	.	TRBJ1-2	TRBV10-3
TGTGCCAGCAGTGACTTTAGGGGTACCCCCACAGATACGCAGTATTTT	CASSDFRGTPTDTQYF	.	.	TRBJ2-3	TRBV6-1
TGTGCCAGCAGCCAAGTGGGGACAGGGCACCCCCAAGAGACCCAGTACTTC	CASSQVGTGHPQETQYF	.	TRBD1	TRBJ2-5	TRBV14
TGTGCCAGCAGCTCTACAGGAGTCCAAGAGACCCAGTACTTC	CASSSTGVQETQYF	once	.	TRBJ2-5	TRBV6-5